The source of this TCR beta chain is a study of T cells expressing NK-cell markers. At the level of the study: According to the study, TCR beta repertoires originated from sorted CD3+CD56+NKG2C+, CD3+CD56+NKG2C- and CD3+CD56-NKG2C+ T cells. Whole-study results and caveats: The CD3+CD56-NKG2C+ fraction was also led by these clonotypes in a handful of donors.

5'RACE template switching with UMIs produced the TCR beta cDNA. After re-calling the 5' RACE reads, TCRdb lists one entry per CDR3 protein, DNA absent. The specimen's table records roughly 110,000 distinct CDR3 sequences. Concerning this clonotype itself: Its target is unknown.

CDR3 length: 11 amino acids. Sequenced input: blood T cells: a sorted CD56 or NKG2C T cell subset, CD4+ or CD8+ T cells, or bulk PBMC T cells (not recorded which). This rearrangement joins TRBV12-3 or TRBV12-4 to TRBJ1-3. The receptor's source is a woman aged 18 to 75 in good health. CDR3 amino acids: CASSLVDTIYF.